This section outlines one T cell receptor beta chain sequence together with its context. This CDR3 comprises 14 residues. Per the germline V gene, CDR1 is MNHEY and CDR2 is SVGEGT. V dropped 5 bases and J dropped 4; count of bases not matched to a gene: 4. As handled by the study authors: Nucleated cell counts were estimated from reference gene primer amplification. Measured with immunoSEQ multiplex PCR; TCRdb has only the in-frame clones, and not every one. The DNA gave D and trimming, while V, J and clone size come from that table. There are some 160,000 clones in the sample; roughly 85% occur only once, and roughly 2% lies in the top ten. This specimen belongs to a study of blood T cell repertoires in COVID-19. Study details: Both acute and convalescent COVID-19 samples were obtained from the United States, Italy and Spain. PBMCs, B-cell-depleted T cells, or T cells were the source of the cDNA or gDNA that made up the material.

The sequenced sample was peripheral blood. The V gene is TRBV6-2 or TRBV6-3, the J gene TRBJ1-5, with 8 nucleotides matching TRBD1. This TCR was sampled from a woman older than 75 with acute or convalescent COVID-19. This CDR3 is CASSQRQGNQPQHF. CDR3 nucleotide sequence: TGTGCCAGCAGTCAACGACAGGGGAATCAGCCCCAGCATTTT.